The sample holds a few counts of the clone carrying this T cell receptor beta chain. This specimen belongs to a study of patients and donors after allogeneic stem cell transplantation. CDR1 is LGHNA, CDR2 YSLEER, per germline. The V end was cut by 0 bases, the J end by 1 base, with 10 bases between. This CDR3 region has 16 residues. One entry per CDR3 protein results from TCRdb running MiXCR on the RT-PCR reads. The sample contains roughly 180,000 distinct CDR3 sequences, less than 45% of which appear only once. V and J are TRBV4-3 and TRBJ1-3, with no clear D. This TCR was recovered from a human donor who was either an allogeneic HSCT recipient or a stem cell or donor lymphocyte infusion donor (not recorded which). It is not recorded whose cells these are; they may come from a transplant donor. Sequencing used blood, either unsorted or a sorted T cell fraction (not recorded which). The CDR3 here is CASSQEYPPSGNTIYF. In DNA form, the CDR3 reads TGCGCCAGCAGCCAAGAATACCCACCATCTGGAAACACCATATATTTT.